One T cell receptor (beta chain) is described in this entry. As yet, its antigen is unknown. These data are taken from a study of PD-1 blockade in mismatch repair-deficient tumors. Regarding the study as a whole: Approximately 150 unique blood TCRs came from expansion to three of seven peptides.

Noted time point: 10-day in vitro stimulation with candidate neoantigen peptide 2. The CDR3 totals 12 residues. Per the germline V gene, CDR1 is GTSNPN and CDR2 is SVGIG (reference sequence). The V gene lost 5 bases and the J gene lost 1 base, with 6 bases spanning the gap. Produced via immunoSEQ multiplex PCR; TCRdb's table is partial and in-frame only. Of about 9,800 clones in the sample, 86% are singletons; the top ten hold 22%. J is TRBJ2-1 and V is TRBV30, with D possibly called TRBD1 or TRBD2 (5 bases each). The sequence derives from an adult with mismatch repair-deficient cancer. This specimen consisted of cells cultured in vitro, obtained from a patient treated with pembrolizumab. The CDR3 nucleotides are TGTGCCTGGGGGGGATCCTACAATGAGCAGTTCTTC. Translating it yields CAWGGSYNEQFF.